Listed below are T cell receptor beta chains from one sample, sequenced in a study of blood T cell repertoires in COVID-19. Repertoires were generated with immunoSEQ multiplex PCR, while TCRdb's copy carries only in-frame clones and drops some. This sample has more than 110,000 clones, with approximately 85% found just once. Sequenced: peripheral blood. These receptors were obtained from a man aged 50-59 years with acute or convalescent COVID-19. CDR3s include the opening cysteine and the closing phenylalanine or tryptophan. D genes are given only for firm matches. Size values are once, few and many counts, or a class for expanded clones, and some rows have none.

d_gene: TRBD2; abundance: NA; v_gene: TRBV10-3; j_gene: TRBJ2-6; CDR3aa: CAITGGAVGANVLTF; CDR3nt: TGTGCCATCACCGGGGGGGCCGTTGGGGCCAACGTCCTGACTTTC
d_gene: TRBD2; abundance: NA; v_gene: TRBV20-1; j_gene: TRBJ2-7; CDR3aa: CSASPRASGSAYEQYF; CDR3nt: TGCAGTGCTAGTCCTCGAGCTAGCGGGAGTGCTTACGAGCAGTACTTC
d_gene: TRBD1; abundance: NA; v_gene: TRBV7-3; j_gene: TRBJ1-2; CDR3aa: CASSSTGQGTKIGGYTF; CDR3nt: TGTGCCAGCAGCTCCACGGGACAGGGGACTAAAATCGGGGGCTACACCTTC
d_gene: TRBD1; abundance: NA; v_gene: TRBV28; j_gene: TRBJ1-4; CDR3aa: CASSLQGANEKLFF; CDR3nt: TGTGCCAGCAGTCTACAGGGGGCGAATGAAAAACTGTTTTTT
d_gene: TRBD1; abundance: NA; v_gene: TRBV5-1; j_gene: TRBJ2-7; CDR3aa: CASSAGTATYEQYF; CDR3nt: TGCGCCAGCAGCGCCGGGACAGCTACCTACGAGCAGTACTTC
d_gene: TRBD2; abundance: NA; v_gene: TRBV27; j_gene: TRBJ2-2; CDR3aa: CASSLWLGLVPGELFF; CDR3nt: TGTGCCAGCAGTTTATGGCTCGGACTAGTTCCCGGGGAGCTGTTTTTT
d_gene: TRBD1; abundance: NA; v_gene: TRBV7-2; j_gene: TRBJ1-1; CDR3aa: CASSLSGQLMNTEAFF; CDR3nt: TGTGCCAGCAGCTTGTCGGGACAGTTAATGAACACTGAAGCTTTCTTT
d_gene: NA; abundance: NA; v_gene: TRBV27; j_gene: TRBJ2-5; CDR3aa: CASSLSLAKETQYF; CDR3nt: TGTGCCAGCAGTTTAAGCCTAGCGAAAGAGACCCAGTACTTC
d_gene: NA; abundance: NA; v_gene: TRBV11-2; j_gene: TRBJ2-1; CDR3aa: CASSLETTGIRQFF; CDR3nt: TGTGCCAGCAGCTTAGAGACCACCGGGATTAGACAGTTCTTC
d_gene: TRBD1; abundance: NA; v_gene: TRBV5-1; j_gene: TRBJ2-5; CDR3aa: CASSPQGASQETQYF; CDR3nt: TGCGCCAGCAGCCCACAGGGGGCCTCCCAAGAGACCCAGTACTTC
d_gene: TRBD2; abundance: once; v_gene: TRBV7-8; j_gene: TRBJ2-1; CDR3aa: CASSLVGLAGYNEQFF; CDR3nt: TGTGCCAGCAGCTTAGTCGGGCTAGCGGGGTACAATGAGCAGTTCTTC
d_gene: TRBD2; abundance: NA; v_gene: TRBV27; j_gene: TRBJ2-2; CDR3aa: CASSPGLAGGPGTGELFF; CDR3nt: TGTGCCAGCAGTCCCGGACTAGCGGGAGGGCCGGGCACCGGGGAGCTGTTTTTT
d_gene: TRBD2; abundance: NA; v_gene: TRBV28; j_gene: TRBJ2-7; CDR3aa: CASQREGSVREQYF; CDR3nt: TGTGCCAGCCAACGGGAGGGATCAGTTCGCGAGCAGTACTTC
d_gene: TRBD2; abundance: NA; v_gene: TRBV10-3; j_gene: TRBJ2-7; CDR3aa: CAISLSGRLYEQYF; CDR3nt: TGTGCCATCAGTCTAAGCGGGAGGCTCTACGAGCAGTACTTC
d_gene: TRBD2; abundance: NA; v_gene: TRBV5-8; j_gene: TRBJ2-7; CDR3aa: CASSFFRTSGSFYEQYF; CDR3nt: TGTGCCAGCAGCTTCTTTAGGACTAGCGGGAGTTTCTACGAGCAGTACTTC
d_gene: NA; abundance: NA; v_gene: TRBV9; j_gene: TRBJ1-5; CDR3aa: CASSPSNRIISNQPQHF; CDR3nt: TGTGCCAGCAGCCCATCCAACAGGATAATTAGCAATCAGCCCCAGCATTTT
d_gene: NA; abundance: NA; v_gene: TRBV11-3; j_gene: TRBJ2-5; CDR3aa: CASSLEGGETQYF; CDR3nt: TGTGCCAGCAGCTTAGAGGGGGGTGAGACCCAGTACTTC
d_gene: NA; abundance: NA; v_gene: TRBV5-5; j_gene: TRBJ2-2; CDR3aa: CASSFAGMNTGELFF; CDR3nt: TGTGCCAGCAGCTTTGCGGGGATGAACACCGGGGAGCTGTTTTTT
d_gene: NA; abundance: NA; v_gene: TRBV7-6; j_gene: TRBJ2-7; CDR3aa: CASSPRQAMGTNEQYF; CDR3nt: TGTGCCAGCAGCCCGCGACAGGCGATGGGGACGAACGAGCAGTACTTC
d_gene: TRBD2; abundance: NA; v_gene: TRBV4-1; j_gene: TRBJ2-7; CDR3aa: CASSQEREPPYEQYF; CDR3nt: TGCGCCAGCAGCCAAGAGCGGGAGCCCCCCTACGAGCAGTACTTC
d_gene: NA; abundance: NA; v_gene: TRBV21-1; j_gene: TRBJ2-2; CDR3aa: CASSKIVTPAGELFF; CDR3nt: TGTGCCAGCAGCAAAATTGTCACCCCGGCCGGGGAGCTGTTTTTT
d_gene: TRBD1; abundance: NA; v_gene: TRBV6-1; j_gene: TRBJ1-2; CDR3aa: CASRSGQGASYGYTF; CDR3nt: TGTGCCAGCAGATCCGGACAGGGGGCGTCGTATGGCTACACCTTC
d_gene: TRBD2; abundance: NA; v_gene: TRBV6-5; j_gene: TRBJ2-3; CDR3aa: CASSYLLAGGGDTQYF; CDR3nt: TGTGCCAGCAGTTACCTACTAGCGGGCGGGGGAGATACGCAGTATTTT
d_gene: TRBD1; abundance: NA; v_gene: TRBV11-1; j_gene: TRBJ2-1; CDR3aa: CASSLGITGGYEQFF; CDR3nt: TGTGCCAGCAGCTTAGGCATTACAGGGGGCTATGAGCAGTTCTTC
d_gene: TRBD2; abundance: NA; v_gene: TRBV6-4; j_gene: TRBJ2-3; CDR3aa: CASSASLAPMGDTQYF; CDR3nt: TGTGCCAGCAGTGCCTCACTAGCGCCCATGGGAGATACGCAGTATTTT
d_gene: TRBD1; abundance: NA; v_gene: TRBV29-1; j_gene: TRBJ2-7; CDR3aa: CSVEGGGREGYEQYF; CDR3nt: TGCAGCGTTGAAGGAGGGGGCCGGGAAGGCTACGAGCAGTACTTC
d_gene: NA; abundance: NA; v_gene: TRBV2; j_gene: TRBJ1-2; CDR3aa: CASSEFRGDYGYTF; CDR3nt: TGTGCCAGCAGTGAGTTCAGGGGTGACTATGGCTACACCTTC
d_gene: TRBD1; abundance: NA; v_gene: TRBV2; j_gene: TRBJ2-4; CDR3aa: CASVADRGGQNIQYF; CDR3nt: TGTGCCAGCGTAGCAGACAGGGGTGGTCAAAACATTCAGTACTTC
d_gene: NA; abundance: NA; v_gene: TRBV4-1; j_gene: TRBJ2-7; CDR3aa: CASSQTGSSYEQYF; CDR3nt: TGCGCCAGCAGCCAGACAGGCAGCTCCTACGAGCAGTACTTC
d_gene: TRBD1; abundance: once; v_gene: TRBV29-1; j_gene: TRBJ2-7; CDR3aa: CSVAGTGLGDEQYF; CDR3nt: TGCAGCGTGGCCGGGACAGGGTTGGGGGACGAGCAGTACTTC
d_gene: NA; abundance: NA; v_gene: TRBV5-8; j_gene: TRBJ2-5; CDR3aa: CASSYETGVGSETQYF; CDR3nt: TGTGCCAGCAGTTACGAGACGGGAGTGGGGTCAGAGACCCAGTACTTC
d_gene: TRBD2; abundance: NA; v_gene: TRBV15; j_gene: TRBJ2-1; CDR3aa: CATDSGLAFGEQFF; CDR3nt: TGTGCCACCGATAGCGGACTAGCCTTCGGGGAGCAGTTCTTC
d_gene: TRBD1; abundance: NA; v_gene: TRBV19; j_gene: TRBJ1-5; CDR3aa: CASKTGVGNQPQHF; CDR3nt: TGTGCCAGTAAAACAGGGGTGGGCAATCAGCCCCAGCATTTT
d_gene: NA; abundance: NA; v_gene: TRBV29-1; j_gene: TRBJ2-7; CDR3aa: CSVLDPGSDEQYF; CDR3nt: TGCAGCGTTCTGGACCCGGGATCCGACGAGCAGTACTTC
d_gene: NA; abundance: NA; v_gene: TRBV6-1; j_gene: TRBJ2-7; CDR3aa: CASSEMGRTYEQYF; CDR3nt: TGTGCCAGCAGTGAAATGGGGCGGACCTACGAGCAGTACTTC
d_gene: NA; abundance: NA; v_gene: TRBV2; j_gene: TRBJ2-4; CDR3aa: CASSPRETKNIQYF; CDR3nt: TGTGCCAGCAGTCCCAGGGAAACCAAAAACATTCAGTACTTC
d_gene: NA; abundance: NA; v_gene: TRBV11-3; j_gene: TRBJ2-1; CDR3aa: CASSLTGSSYNEQFF; CDR3nt: TGTGCCAGCAGCTTAACAGGGAGCTCCTACAATGAGCAGTTCTTC
d_gene: TRBD1; abundance: NA; v_gene: TRBV9; j_gene: TRBJ1-2; CDR3aa: CASSAGQGVGYTF; CDR3nt: TGTGCCAGCAGCGCGGGACAGGGGGTTGGCTACACCTTC
d_gene: NA; abundance: NA; v_gene: TRBV6-5; j_gene: TRBJ2-1; CDR3aa: CASRKGLEQFF; CDR3nt: TGTGCCAGCAGGAAGGGGCTAGAGCAGTTCTTC
d_gene: NA; abundance: NA; v_gene: TRBV10-3; j_gene: TRBJ1-5; CDR3aa: CAITDRTDSNQPQHF; CDR3nt: TGTGCCATCACCGACAGGACTGATAGCAATCAGCCCCAGCATTTT
d_gene: NA; abundance: NA; v_gene: TRBV19; j_gene: TRBJ1-5; CDR3aa: CASSTWAGSDNQPQHF; CDR3nt: TGTGCCAGTAGCACATGGGCAGGGTCGGACAATCAGCCCCAGCATTTT
d_gene: NA; abundance: NA; v_gene: TRBV7-3; j_gene: TRBJ2-3; CDR3aa: CASSLSGGTDTQYF; CDR3nt: TGTGCCAGCAGCTTAAGTGGCGGTACAGATACGCAGTATTTT
d_gene: TRBD1; abundance: NA; v_gene: TRBV10-3; j_gene: TRBJ2-5; CDR3aa: CAISVRQGDETQYF; CDR3nt: TGTGCCATCAGTGTGCGACAGGGCGACGAGACCCAGTACTTC